Following are 20 T cell receptor beta chains from one sample sequenced in a study of beta chain features in type 1 diabetes. Since all of the isolated RNA was reverse transcribed, expressed TCRB transcripts were what got sequenced. This table comes from immunoSEQ multiplex PCR, and its TCRdb copy is limited to in-frame clones, with some not included. The sample holds some 150,000 clones, about 10% seen once. Notes on the study in general: TCRB CDR3s were moderately but significantly shorter in Type 1 diabetes patients in all four CD4+ subsets.

These receptors have no identified antigens. The sample comprised central memory CD4+ T cells from blood. The source of these receptors is a woman aged 25 to 39 with type 1 diabetes.

The chain employs TRBV6-4 and TRBJ1-2; TRBD1 matches at 9 bases. With V trimmed by 4 bases and J by 4 bases, 7 bases remained unmatched. The CDR3 covers 15 residues. Germline V gene data show CDR1 as MRHNA and CDR2 as SNTAGT. The DNA for the CDR3 is TGTGCCAGCAGTGTAGGTACAGGGGGCGCCTATGGCTACACCTTC. This sequence encodes CASSVGTGGAYGYTF.

This clone was found a few times. The chain combines TRBV5-4 with TRBJ1-1; D not certain. The CDR3 extends over 14 amino acids. CDR1 is SGHNT and CDR2 is YYREEE in the germline V gene (reference sequence). V gave up 2 bases and J gave up 0 bases, with 8 bases separating them. The CDR3 region has the DNA TGTGCCAGCAGCTTAGTCGCAGTGAACACTGAAGCTTTCTTT. Its translation: CASSLVAVNTEAFF. Based on the CDR3 plus reference TRBV5-4 and TRBJ1-1, the full variable domain is ETGVTQSPTHLIKTRGQQVTLRCSSQSGHNTVSWYQQALGQGPQFIFQYYREEENGRGNFPPRFSGLQFPNYSSELNVNALELDDSALYLCASSLVAVNTEAFFGQGTRLTVV.

The table lists this clone with a few counts. Other nucleotide sequences from this sample produce the same CDR3. J is TRBJ2-7 and V is TRBV9; D may be TRBD1 (6 bases). CDR1 and CDR2 (germline): SGDLS, YYNGEE. The length of the CDR3 is 12 residues. The germline V and J ends were trimmed by 3 bases and 5 bases, with 9 bases remaining between them. CDR3 loop: CASSARGNEQYF. CDR3 DNA: TGTGCCAGCAGCGCCAGGGGCAACGAGCAGTACTTC.

This rearrangement joins TRBV5-4 to TRBJ2-7; the D is unclear. Germline V gene lookup returns CDR1 SGHNT and CDR2 YYREEE (reference sequence). The CDR3 is 14 residues long. V dropped 4 bases and J dropped 3 bases, with 14 bases sitting between them. CDR3 DNA sequence: TGTGCCAGCAGCCAAGACCTCCGACTCTACGAGCAGTACTTC. Its translation: CASSQDLRLYEQYF.

This rearrangement joins TRBV30 to TRBJ2-5; no firm D call. The CDR3 spans 12 residues. The V gene lost 2 bases and the J gene lost 1 base, with 5 bases spanning the gap. Germline CDR1 is GTSNPN and CDR2 is SVGIG (reference sequence). CDR3 bases: TGTGCCTGGAGTCGGAGCCAAGAGACCCAGTACTTC. This encodes CAWSRSQETQYF.

There are a few counts of this clone. V gene TRBV7-8 combines with J gene TRBJ1-2; D not resolved. Germline V gives CDR1 SGHVS, CDR2 FQNEAQ. Trimming removed 3 bases at V and 0 bases at J, with 17 bases between. This CDR3 is 17 amino acids long. CDR3 sequence reads: CASSFYGRKLPNYGYTF. DNA for the CDR3: TGTGCCAGCAGCTTCTATGGCAGGAAGCTACCTAACTATGGCTACACCTTC.

The chain joins TRBV6-6 to TRBJ2-7; TRBD1 aligns across 9 bases. J was trimmed by 6 bases and V by 6 bases; bases with no gene match: 12. CDR1 and CDR2 from the germline V gene are MNHNY and SVGAGI (reference sequence). The length of the CDR3 is 15 residues. The chain's CDR3 is CASRGTTGGGFEQYF. In DNA form, the CDR3 reads TGTGCCAGCAGGGGGACGACAGGGGGTGGTTTCGAGCAGTACTTC.

This clone was recorded a few times. This chain uses TRBV4-1 with TRBJ2-1, with D possibly TRBD2 on 5 matching bases. The length of the CDR3 is 14 residues. Germline assignment: CDR1 MGHRA and CDR2 YSYEKL. V was trimmed by 7 bases and J by 9 bases, leaving 19 bases between them. The CDR3 sequence: CASTLALGLTEQFF. The CDR3 DNA is TGCGCCAGCACTCTAGCTCTTGGTTTGACTGAGCAGTTCTTC.

The V and J genes are TRBV11-3 and TRBJ2-5; TRBD2 might be the D (6 bases). This CDR3 is 15 amino acids long. Between the trimmed V and J ends, which lost 3 bases and 1 base, there was a span of 12 bases. Looked up from germline, CDR1 is SGHNT and CDR2 is YENEEA. CDR3 sequence (DNA): TGTGCCAGCAGCTTGATATTAGCGGTCCAAGAGACCCAGTACTTC. Protein product: CASSLILAVQETQYF.

V gene TRBV6-6 combines with J gene TRBJ2-6; D perhaps matches TRBD2 (5 bases). Germline assignment: CDR1 MNHNY and CDR2 SVGAGI (reference sequence). CDR3 length equals 14 residues. Between the trimmed V and J ends, which lost 7 bases and 0 bases, there was a span of 7 bases. The CDR3 DNA reads TGTGCCAGCATGGGAGCCTCTGGGGCCAACGTCCTGACTTTC. Its translation: CASMGASGANVLTF.

V and J are TRBV7-6 and TRBJ2-5; TRBD1 matches 7 bases. The CDR3 is made up of 13 amino acids. With 6 bases clipped from V and 5 bases from J, the junction kept 6 bases outside the gene matches. Germline values: CDR1 SGHVS, CDR2 FNYEAQ. This chain's CDR3 is CASSQTGLETQYF. As DNA, the CDR3 is TGTGCCAGCAGTCAGACAGGGCTGGAGACCCAGTACTTC. The variable domain in full, completed from reference TRBV7-6 and TRBJ2-5, reads GAGVSQSPRYKVTKRGQDVALRCDPISGHVSLYWYRQALGQGPEFLTYFNYEAQQDKSGLPNDRFSAERPEGSISTLTIQRTEQRDSAMYRCASSQTGLETQYFGPGTRLLVL.

This clone was seen more than once but under ten times. The chain employs TRBV6-1 and TRBJ1-1, with a tentative D call TRBD1 (5 bases). The V and J ends lost 4 bases and 1 base respectively, with 10 bases between them. The CDR3 is made up of 14 amino acids. Germline lookup yields CDR1 MNHNS and CDR2 SASEGT. The CDR3 DNA reads TGTGCCAGCAGTGGGGCGGGGGAGAACACTGAAGCTTTCTTT. The encoded protein is CASSGAGENTEAFF.

The chain joins TRBV6-1 to TRBJ1-5, with a possible D match to TRBD1 (5 bases). Trimming took 1 base from V and 7 from J, leaving 11 bases between them. The V gene's germline CDR1 is MNHNS and CDR2 SASEGT. The CDR3 loop spans 14 amino acids. The CDR3 DNA follows: TGTGCCAGCAGTGAAGAGCAGGGTGACCAGCCCCAGCATTTT. As protein: CASSEEQGDQPQHF.

This rearrangement joins TRBV5-4 to TRBJ1-2; D is possibly TRBD1 (5 bases). The V gene lost 4 bases and the J gene lost 0 bases, with 10 bases spanning the gap. The CDR3 consists of 14 residues. CDR1 is SGHNT and CDR2 is YYREEE in the germline V gene (reference sequence). CDR3 nucleotide sequence: TGTGCCAGCAGCATCGACAGCTCTAACTATGGCTACACCTTC. This translates into CASSIDSSNYGYTF.

The gene calls are TRBV28 and TRBJ2-1; 9 bases align to TRBD2. The CDR3 extends over 16 amino acids. V lost 8 bases to trimming and J lost 8 bases; unmatched junction nucleotides: 16. The germline gives CDR1 MDHEN, CDR2 SYDVKM. The CDR3 sequence is CASPSPAGGPLDEQFF. CDR3 coding DNA: TGTGCCAGCCCCTCACCCGCGGGAGGGCCTTTGGATGAGCAGTTCTTC.

This chain uses TRBV9 with TRBJ1-1; TRBD1 matches at 8 bases. The CDR3 consists of 14 residues. The trim removed 0 bases at V and 4 bases at J, leaving 2 bases unmatched. The germline CDR1 and CDR2 sequences are SGDLS and YYNGEE. CDR3 in amino acids: CASSVAGGGTEAFF. CDR3 nucleotide sequence: TGTGCCAGCAGCGTAGCAGGGGGCGGCACTGAAGCTTTCTTT.

The chain is built from TRBV21-1 and TRBJ2-3; the listed D gene, TRBD2, was not tested against the DNA. TRBV21-1 is a documented pseudogene. The CDR3 has 15 amino acids. CDR3 in amino acids: CASSNIVAGLDTQYF. CDR3 nucleotides: TGTGCCAGCAGCAATATCGTAGCGGGGCTTGATACGCAGTATTTT.

This clone has a handful of counts. The chain links TRBV7-3 to TRBJ1-2; D is perhaps TRBD1 (6 bases). The CDR3 spans 14 residues. V was trimmed by 0 bases and J by 4 bases, leaving 9 bases between them. The germline gives CDR1 SGHTA, CDR2 FQGTGA. The CDR3 region has the DNA TGTGCCAGCAGCTTAACGCCACAGGGCTATGGCTACACCTTC. This gives the protein CASSLTPQGYGYTF.

This clone was seen many times. The chain joins TRBV5-1 to TRBJ1-4, with D tentatively TRBD1 (6 bases). Germline CDR1 reads SGHRS; CDR2 reads YFSETQ. The CDR3 runs 15 residues. Trimming stripped 1 base from V and 8 bases from J, with 15 bases between. The DNA for the CDR3 is TGCGCCAGCAGCTTGAAGCCGGCAGGGGCAGAAAAACTGTTTTTT. It yields the protein CASSLKPAGAEKLFF.

The CDR3 sequence: CASSQHRDITQYF. In DNA, the CDR3 is TGCGCCAGCAGCCAGCACCGGGACATAACGCAGTATTTT. The rearrangement links TRBV4-1 to TRBJ2-3; tentatively, D is TRBD1 (6 bases). V dropped 3 bases and J dropped 9 bases, with 13 bases sitting between them. Per the germline V gene, CDR1 is MGHRA and CDR2 is YSYEKL. This CDR3 spans 13 amino acids.